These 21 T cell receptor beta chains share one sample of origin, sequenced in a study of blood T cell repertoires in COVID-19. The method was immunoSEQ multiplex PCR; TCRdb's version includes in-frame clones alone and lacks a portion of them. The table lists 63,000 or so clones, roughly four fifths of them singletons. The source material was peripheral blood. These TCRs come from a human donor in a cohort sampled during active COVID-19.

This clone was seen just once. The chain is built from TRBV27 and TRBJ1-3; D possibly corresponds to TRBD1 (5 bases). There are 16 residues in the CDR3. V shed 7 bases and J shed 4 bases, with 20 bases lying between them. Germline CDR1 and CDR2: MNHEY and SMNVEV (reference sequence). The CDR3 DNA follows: TGTGCCAGCACCGACGGGGGGTTGGGGGTGGGAAACACCATATATTTT. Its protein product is CASTDGGLGVGNTIYF.

For the CDR3, the DNA is TGTGCCAGCAGCCCACTACAGGACAGGGCACAAGAAAAACTGTTTTTT. Its translation: CASSPLQDRAQEKLFF. The gene calls are TRBV7-9 and TRBJ1-4, with TRBD1 matching 8 bases. The CDR3 totals 16 residues. CDR1 is SEHNR, CDR2 FQNEAQ, per germline (reference sequence). V gave up 5 bases and J gave up 8 bases; unmatched junction bases: 13.

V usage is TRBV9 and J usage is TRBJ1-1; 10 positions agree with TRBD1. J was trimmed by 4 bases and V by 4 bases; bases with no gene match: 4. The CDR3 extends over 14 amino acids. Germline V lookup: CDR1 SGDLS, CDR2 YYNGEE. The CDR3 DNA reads TGTGCCAGCAGCCACCGGGACAGGGGCACTGAAGCTTTCTTT. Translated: CASSHRDRGTEAFF.

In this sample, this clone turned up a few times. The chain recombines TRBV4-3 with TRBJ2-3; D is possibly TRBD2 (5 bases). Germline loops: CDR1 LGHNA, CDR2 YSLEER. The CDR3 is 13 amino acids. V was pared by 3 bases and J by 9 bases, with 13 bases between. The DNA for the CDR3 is TGCGCCAGCAGCCATACAGAGGGTCCAACGCAGTATTTT. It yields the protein CASSHTEGPTQYF.

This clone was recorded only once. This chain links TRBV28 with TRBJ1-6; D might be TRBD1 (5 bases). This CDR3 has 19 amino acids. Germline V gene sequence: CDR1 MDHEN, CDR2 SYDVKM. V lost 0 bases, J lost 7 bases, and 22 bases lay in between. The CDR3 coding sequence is TGTGCCAGCAGTTTATGGGGGGGGAATGAGGGCCAGAAGAATTCACCCCTCCACTTT. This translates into CASSLWGGNEGQKNSPLHF.

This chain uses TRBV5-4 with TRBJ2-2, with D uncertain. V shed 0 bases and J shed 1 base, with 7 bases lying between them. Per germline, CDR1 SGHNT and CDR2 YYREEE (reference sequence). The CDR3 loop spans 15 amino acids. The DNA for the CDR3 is TGTGCCAGCAGCTTGGGTCAGGAGAACACCGGGGAGCTGTTTTTT. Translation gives CASSLGQENTGELFF. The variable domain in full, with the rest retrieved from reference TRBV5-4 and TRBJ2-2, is ETGVTQSPTHLIKTRGQQVTLRCSSQSGHNTVSWYQQALGQGPQFIFQYYREEENGRGNFPPRFSGLQFPNYSSELNVNALELDDSALYLCASSLGQENTGELFFGEGSRLTVL.

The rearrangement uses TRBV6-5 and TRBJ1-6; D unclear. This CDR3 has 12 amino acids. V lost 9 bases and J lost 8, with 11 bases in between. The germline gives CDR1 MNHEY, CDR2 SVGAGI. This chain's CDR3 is CASKIGHSPLHF. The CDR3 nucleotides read TGTGCCAGTAAGATCGGTCATTCACCCCTCCACTTT.

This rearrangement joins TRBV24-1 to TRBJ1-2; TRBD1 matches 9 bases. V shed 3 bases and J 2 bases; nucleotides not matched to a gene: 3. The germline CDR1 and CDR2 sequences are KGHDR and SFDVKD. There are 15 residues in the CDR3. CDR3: CATSDPGTGNYGYTF. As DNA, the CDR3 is TGTGCCACCAGTGATCCCGGGACAGGGAACTATGGCTACACCTTC.

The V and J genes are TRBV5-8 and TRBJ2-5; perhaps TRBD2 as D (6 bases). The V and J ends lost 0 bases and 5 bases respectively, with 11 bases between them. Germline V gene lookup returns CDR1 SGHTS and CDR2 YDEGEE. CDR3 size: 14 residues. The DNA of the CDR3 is TGTGCCAGCAGCTTGGCTCTCGGAGGGGAGACCCAGTACTTC. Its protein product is CASSLALGGETQYF.

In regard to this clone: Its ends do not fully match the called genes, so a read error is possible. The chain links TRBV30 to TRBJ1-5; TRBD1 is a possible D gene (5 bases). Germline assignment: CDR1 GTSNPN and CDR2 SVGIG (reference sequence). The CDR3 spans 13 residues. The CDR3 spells CAWSVDSNQPQHF. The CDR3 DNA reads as TGTGCCTGGAGTGTAGACAGCAACCAGCCCCAGCATTTT. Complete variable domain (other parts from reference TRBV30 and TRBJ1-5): SQTIHQWPATLVQPVGSPLSLECTVEGTSNPNLYWYRQAAGRGLQLLFYSVGIGQISSEVPQNLSASRPQDRQFILSSKKLLLSDSGFYLCAWSVDSNQPQHFGDGTRLSIL.

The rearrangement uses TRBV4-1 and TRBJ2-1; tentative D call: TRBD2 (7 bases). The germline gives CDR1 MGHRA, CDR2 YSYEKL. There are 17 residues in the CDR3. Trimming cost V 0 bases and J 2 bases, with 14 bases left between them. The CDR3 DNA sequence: TGCGCCAGCAGCCAAGATCCGACCGGGGGGCCCTACAATGAGCAGTTCTTC. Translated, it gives CASSQDPTGGPYNEQFF.

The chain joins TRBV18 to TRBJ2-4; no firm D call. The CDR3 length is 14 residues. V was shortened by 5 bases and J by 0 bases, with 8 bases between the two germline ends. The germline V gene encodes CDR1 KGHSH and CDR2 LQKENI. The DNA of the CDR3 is TGTGCCAGCTCAGGAGTTTTAGCCAAAAACATTCAGTACTTC. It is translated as CASSGVLAKNIQYF.

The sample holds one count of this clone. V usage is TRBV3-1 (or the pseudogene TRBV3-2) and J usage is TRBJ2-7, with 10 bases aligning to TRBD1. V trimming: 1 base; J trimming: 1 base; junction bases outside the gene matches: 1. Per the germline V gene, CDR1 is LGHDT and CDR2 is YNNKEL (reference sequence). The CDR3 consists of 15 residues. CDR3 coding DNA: TGTGCCAGCAGCCAAGGGACAGGGGGTTCCTACGAGCAGTACTTC. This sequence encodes CASSQGTGGSYEQYF.

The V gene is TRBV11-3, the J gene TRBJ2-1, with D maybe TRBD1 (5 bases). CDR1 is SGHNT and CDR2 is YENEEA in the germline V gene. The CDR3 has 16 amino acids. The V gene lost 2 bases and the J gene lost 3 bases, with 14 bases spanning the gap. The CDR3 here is CASSLYGAAIYNEQFF. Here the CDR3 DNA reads TGTGCCAGCAGCTTATATGGGGCGGCGATCTACAATGAGCAGTTCTTC.

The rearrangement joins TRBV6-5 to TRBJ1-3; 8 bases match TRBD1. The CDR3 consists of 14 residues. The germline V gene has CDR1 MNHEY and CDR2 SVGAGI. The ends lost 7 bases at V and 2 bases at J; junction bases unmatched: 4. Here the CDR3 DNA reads TGTGCCAGCAACCACAGGGGGACTGGAAACACCATATATTTT. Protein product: CASNHRGTGNTIYF.

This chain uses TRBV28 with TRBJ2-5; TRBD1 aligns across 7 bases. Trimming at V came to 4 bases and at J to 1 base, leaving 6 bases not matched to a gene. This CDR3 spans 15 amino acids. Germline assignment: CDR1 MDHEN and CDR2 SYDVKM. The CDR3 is CASSSRTGLQETQYF. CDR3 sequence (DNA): TGTGCCAGCAGTTCACGGACAGGCCTCCAAGAGACCCAGTACTTC.

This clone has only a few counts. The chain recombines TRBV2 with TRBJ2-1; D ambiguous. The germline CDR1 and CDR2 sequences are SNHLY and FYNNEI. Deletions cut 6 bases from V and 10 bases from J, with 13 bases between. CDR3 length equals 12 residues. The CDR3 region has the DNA TGTGCCAGCAGAGGTTTTCCGGAGGAGCAGTTCTTC. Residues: CASRGFPEEQFF.

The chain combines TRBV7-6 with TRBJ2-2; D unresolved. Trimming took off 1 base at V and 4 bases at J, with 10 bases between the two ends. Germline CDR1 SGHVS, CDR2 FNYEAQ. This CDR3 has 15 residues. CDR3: CASSLDGYFTGELFF. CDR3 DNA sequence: TGTGCCAGCAGCTTAGACGGTTACTTCACCGGGGAGCTGTTTTTT. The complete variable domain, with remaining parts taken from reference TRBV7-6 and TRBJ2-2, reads GAGVSQSPRYKVTKRGQDVALRCDPISGHVSLYWYRQALGQGPEFLTYFNYEAQQDKSGLPNDRFSAERPEGSISTLTIQRTEQRDSAMYRCASSLDGYFTGELFFGEGSRLTVL.

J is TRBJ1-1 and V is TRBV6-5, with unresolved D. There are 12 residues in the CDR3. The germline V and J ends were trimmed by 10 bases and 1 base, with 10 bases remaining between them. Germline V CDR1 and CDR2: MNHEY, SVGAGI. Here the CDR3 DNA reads TGTGCCACCCTCCTGTGGAACACTGAAGCTTTCTTT. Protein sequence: CATLLWNTEAFF.

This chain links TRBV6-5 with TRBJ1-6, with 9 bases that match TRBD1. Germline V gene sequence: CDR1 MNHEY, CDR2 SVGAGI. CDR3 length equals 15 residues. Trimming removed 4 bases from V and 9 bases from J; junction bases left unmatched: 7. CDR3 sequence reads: CASSSGQGRISPLHF. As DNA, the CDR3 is TGTGCCAGCAGTTCCGGACAGGGGCGGATTTCACCCCTCCACTTT.

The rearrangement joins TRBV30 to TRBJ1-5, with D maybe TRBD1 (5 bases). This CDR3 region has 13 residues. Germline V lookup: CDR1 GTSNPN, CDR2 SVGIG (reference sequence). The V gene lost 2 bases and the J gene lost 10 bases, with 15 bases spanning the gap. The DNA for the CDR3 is TGTGCCTGGAGTAAAGGAGGGGACCAACCCCAGCATTTT. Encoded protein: CAWSKGGDQPQHF.